The text below deals with one TCR beta chain. Antigen unknown. This specimen includes other DNA sequences encoding the same CDR3. Data came from immunoSEQ multiplex PCR; TCRdb stores just in-frame clones and leaves some out. The profile shows about 120,000 clones, over 85% of them singletons. Germline lookup yields CDR1 SGHTA and CDR2 FQGNSA. V shed 0 bases and J 0 bases; nucleotides not matched to a gene: 0. The CDR3 extends over 15 amino acids. This record comes from a study of OX40 agonist ivuxolimab in advanced cancers. Study as a whole: A history of anti-PD-1, anti-PD-L1 or anti-CTLA-4 therapy was acceptable, and approximately 41% had some. Findings and limits, study-wide: Individuals who were partial responders at 0.1-3.0 mg/kg had clonal expansion that ranked among the lowest. CD8+ T cells were the subset that, on average, had more expanded clones than CD4+.

Autoimmune disease history or systemic immunosuppression excluded patients. The receptor was isolated from an adult with an advanced solid tumor such as melanoma, head and neck, liver or kidney cancer. The J gene is TRBJ1-1, the V gene TRBV7-2, with 8 positions matching TRBD1. The input for sequencing was CD4+ or CD8+ T cells sorted from blood, taken in a trial of the OX40 agonist ivuxolimab. The CDR3 here is CASSLATGVNTEAFF. The CDR3 region has the DNA TGTGCCAGCAGCTTAGCGACAGGGGTGAACACTGAAGCTTTCTTT.